Sequencing of this T cell receptor beta chain was carried out in a study of shared clonotypes between healthy human individuals. Study-wide background: Each donor had three CD4 naive, three CD4 memory, two CD8 naive and one CD8 memory plate.

This clone was seen just once. The antigen remains undetermined. Study-level points and caveats: Sharing across a few donors was seen in about 5% of naive CD4 clonotypes.

The length of the CDR3 is 17 residues. J gave up 4 bases and V 0 bases, and 9 bases lay outside the gene matches. Germline lookup yields CDR1 SGHRS and CDR2 YFSETQ. The protocol was immunoSEQ multiplex PCR, while the TCRdb copy is restricted to in-frame clones and leaves out a portion. The sample includes a few million clones, almost 96% seen only once; the top ten take over 0.1%. All donors were Caucasian adults living in Nashville, Tennessee. Source material: naive CD4+ T cells sorted from blood. The subset denotes: CD45RA+ positively selected. The V and J genes are TRBV5-1 and TRBJ2-7; TRBD1 agrees at 11 bases. The clonotype was recovered from a man aged 18-30 years in good health. Here the CDR3 reads CASSLGGLGTGGYEQYF. For the CDR3, the DNA is TGCGCCAGCAGCTTGGGTGGATTGGGGACAGGGGGTTACGAGCAGTACTTC.